This T cell receptor beta chain appears in the sequencing data of a study of lymphopenia after photon versus proton radiotherapy. This clone was observed a single time. Its antigen is not known. Repertoires were generated with immunoSEQ multiplex PCR, while TCRdb's copy carries only in-frame clones and drops some. The repertoire includes more than 25,000 clones, approximately 88% of them detected once, and around 20% sits in the top ten. Losses at the gene ends were 3 bases for V and 11 bases for J; bases not matched to a gene: 1. The CDR3 extends over 10 amino acids. Germline CDR1 is SGHAT and CDR2 is FQNNGV. Overall study results and limits: Proton therapy kept repertoires fairly stable, unlike photons, which gained effector/memory cells. Post-nadir TCR diversity decline inversely tracked overall survival among those who died. Post-nadir diversity loss with photons came from oligoclonal expansion, particularly CD8+ Temra cells. Authors raise, but do not show, better survival with proton therapy.

The rearrangement links TRBV11-2 to TRBJ2-7; 7 bases match TRBD1. The TCR sequence derives from a man aged 45-60 years with gastric cancer. The specimen comprised peripheral blood, sampled from a patient treated with photon-based radiotherapy. CDR3 nucleotide sequence: TGTGCCAGCAGCTTGGGGACAGAGTACTTC. Protein sequence: CASSLGTEYF. Complete variable domain (other parts from reference TRBV11-2 and TRBJ2-7): EAGVAQSPRYKIIEKRQSVAFWCNPISGHATLYWYQQILGQGPKLLIQFQNNGVVDDSQLPKDRFSAERLKGVDSTLKIQPAKLEDSAVYLCASSLGTEYFGPGTRLTVT.